This is a list of T cell receptor beta chains from one sample in a study of T cell responses to AZD1222 COVID-19 vaccine. Here immunoSEQ multiplex PCR was the method, and the copy in TCRdb shows in-frame clones only, minus some. Among roughly 200,000 clones, 85% to 90% were seen once, and the ten largest hold roughly 8%. This specimen consisted of peripheral blood, obtained on day 0 of AZD1222 vaccination. The receptors come from an adult in good health. The CDR3 runs from the conserved cysteine through the conserved F or W. The D gene is left open where the match is weak. Only some rows state a clone size, as once, few, many or a class for expanded clones.

abundance: .; d_gene: .; v_gene: TRBV5-4; j_gene: TRBJ1-2; CDR3aa: CASSSWEASYGYTF; CDR3nt: TGTGCCAGCAGCTCGTGGGAGGCCTCCTATGGCTACACCTTC
abundance: .; d_gene: TRBD1; v_gene: TRBV30; j_gene: TRBJ1-2; CDR3aa: CAWSENRGNYGYTF; CDR3nt: TGTGCCTGGAGTGAAAACAGGGGGAACTATGGCTACACCTTC
abundance: .; d_gene: TRBD1; v_gene: TRBV3-1/TRBV3-2; j_gene: TRBJ1-2; CDR3aa: CASSQGSGTGIYGYTF; CDR3nt: TGTGCCAGCAGCCAAGGGTCCGGGACAGGGATTTATGGCTACACCTTC
abundance: .; d_gene: .; v_gene: TRBV13; j_gene: TRBJ2-7; CDR3aa: CASSLVRSEQYF; CDR3nt: TGTGCCAGCAGCTTAGTGAGGAGCGAGCAGTACTTC
abundance: .; d_gene: .; v_gene: TRBV5-4; j_gene: TRBJ1-4; CDR3aa: CASSLYREDEKLFF; CDR3nt: TGTGCCAGCAGCTTGTACAGGGAGGATGAAAAACTGTTTTTT
abundance: .; d_gene: TRBD1; v_gene: TRBV6-6; j_gene: TRBJ1-5; CDR3aa: CAVPLDRDVYQPQHF; CDR3nt: TGTGCCGTCCCGTTGGACAGGGACGTCTATCAGCCCCAGCATTTT
abundance: .; d_gene: .; v_gene: TRBV2; j_gene: TRBJ1-1; CDR3aa: CASYGGDQNTEAFF; CDR3nt: TGTGCCAGCTATGGAGGGGACCAGAACACTGAAGCTTTCTTT
abundance: .; d_gene: TRBD2; v_gene: TRBV5-4; j_gene: TRBJ2-1; CDR3aa: CASSLGLAGESYNEQFF; CDR3nt: TGTGCCAGCAGCTTGGGACTAGCGGGGGAATCCTACAATGAGCAGTTCTTC
abundance: few; d_gene: .; v_gene: TRBV18; j_gene: TRBJ1-3; CDR3aa: CASRESSSGNTIYF; CDR3nt: TGTGCCAGCCGGGAAAGTAGCTCTGGAAACACCATATATTTT
abundance: .; d_gene: TRBD2; v_gene: TRBV6-5; j_gene: TRBJ2-5; CDR3aa: CASSYDYGGETQYF; CDR3nt: TGTGCCAGCAGTTACGACTACGGGGGGGAGACCCAGTACTTC
abundance: .; d_gene: TRBD1; v_gene: TRBV5-1; j_gene: TRBJ1-1; CDR3aa: CASSLGTVNTEAFF; CDR3nt: TGCGCCAGCAGCCTAGGGACAGTGAACACTGAAGCTTTCTTT
abundance: .; d_gene: .; v_gene: TRBV2; j_gene: TRBJ1-6; CDR3aa: CASSVDNSPLHF; CDR3nt: TGTGCCAGCAGCGTCGATAATTCACCCCTCCACTTT
abundance: .; d_gene: .; v_gene: TRBV28; j_gene: TRBJ1-2; CDR3aa: CASSTRWGPNYGYTF; CDR3nt: TGTGCCAGCAGTACCCGTTGGGGTCCTAACTATGGCTACACCTTC
abundance: .; d_gene: .; v_gene: TRBV7-7; j_gene: TRBJ2-6; CDR3aa: CASSLAPEPGANVLTF; CDR3nt: TGTGCCAGCAGCTTAGCGCCGGAACCCGGGGCCAACGTCCTGACTTTC
abundance: .; d_gene: .; v_gene: TRBV21-1; j_gene: TRBJ2-7; CDR3aa: CASRKTSSGGARQYF; CDR3nt: TGTGCCAGCAGAAAGACGTCTAGCGGGGGGGCCCGGCAGTACTTC
abundance: .; d_gene: .; v_gene: TRBV15; j_gene: TRBJ1-3; CDR3aa: CATSVSDSISGNTIYF; CDR3nt: TGTGCCACCAGCGTTTCCGACAGTATCTCTGGAAACACCATATATTTT
abundance: .; d_gene: TRBD1; v_gene: TRBV7-6; j_gene: TRBJ2-7; CDR3aa: CASSLDRDRGYEQYF; CDR3nt: TGTGCCAGCAGCTTAGATAGGGACAGGGGGTACGAGCAGTACTTC
abundance: .; d_gene: TRBD2; v_gene: TRBV9; j_gene: TRBJ2-4; CDR3aa: CASSVEASGATGPKNIQYF; CDR3nt: TGTGCCAGCAGCGTTGAGGCTAGCGGGGCCACGGGGCCCAAAAACATTCAGTACTTC
abundance: .; d_gene: .; v_gene: TRBV7-8; j_gene: TRBJ1-1; CDR3aa: CASSLAPGLKANTEAFF; CDR3nt: TGTGCCAGCAGCTTAGCCCCGGGACTGAAGGCGAACACTGAAGCTTTCTTT
abundance: .; d_gene: .; v_gene: TRBV3-1/TRBV3-2; j_gene: TRBJ2-7; CDR3aa: CASSQDPGGRTYEQYF; CDR3nt: TGTGCCAGCAGCCAAGACCCCGGGGGTAGGACCTACGAGCAGTACTTC
abundance: once; d_gene: .; v_gene: TRBV2; j_gene: TRBJ1-2; CDR3aa: CANHAGIPYGYTF; CDR3nt: TGTGCCAATCATGCCGGGATCCCCTATGGCTACACCTTC
abundance: .; d_gene: .; v_gene: TRBV6-2/TRBV6-3; j_gene: TRBJ2-3; CDR3aa: CASSYFDTQYF; CDR3nt: TGTGCCAGCAGTTATTTTGATACGCAGTATTTT
abundance: .; d_gene: .; v_gene: TRBV19; j_gene: TRBJ2-1; CDR3aa: CASSLRGSSYNEQFF; CDR3nt: TGTGCCAGTAGTCTGAGGGGGAGCTCCTACAATGAGCAGTTCTTC
abundance: .; d_gene: .; v_gene: TRBV10-2; j_gene: TRBJ2-1; CDR3aa: CASSESIIAAAHEQFF; CDR3nt: TGCGCCAGCAGTGAGTCGATAATAGCTGCCGCCCATGAGCAGTTCTTC
abundance: .; d_gene: .; v_gene: TRBV9; j_gene: TRBJ1-1; CDR3aa: CASSPDPGQNTEAFF; CDR3nt: TGTGCCAGCAGCCCAGACCCAGGACAGAACACTGAAGCTTTCTTT
abundance: .; d_gene: TRBD2; v_gene: TRBV9; j_gene: TRBJ2-3; CDR3aa: CASSAGHSGGADTQYF; CDR3nt: TGTGCCAGCAGCGCCGGGCATAGCGGGGGGGCAGATACGCAGTATTTT
abundance: few; d_gene: TRBD1; v_gene: TRBV29-1; j_gene: TRBJ1-2; CDR3aa: CSTWAGGGYTF; CDR3nt: TGCAGCACCTGGGCAGGGGGTGGCTACACCTTC
abundance: .; d_gene: .; v_gene: TRBV7-3; j_gene: TRBJ2-2; CDR3aa: CASSLTGAGELFF; CDR3nt: TGTGCCAGCAGCTTAACAGGCGCCGGGGAGCTGTTTTTT
abundance: .; d_gene: TRBD1; v_gene: TRBV28; j_gene: TRBJ1-2; CDR3aa: CASRTTIQGSGGYTF; CDR3nt: TGTGCCAGCAGGACAACCATACAGGGGAGCGGCGGCTACACCTTC
abundance: .; d_gene: .; v_gene: TRBV7-9; j_gene: TRBJ1-2; CDR3aa: CASSLAGGIKNYTF; CDR3nt: TGTGCCAGCAGCTTAGCAGGGGGTATAAAGAACTACACCTTC
abundance: .; d_gene: TRBD2; v_gene: TRBV5-1; j_gene: TRBJ2-1; CDR3aa: CASSVSGGSAYNEQFF; CDR3nt: TGCGCCAGCAGCGTAAGCGGGGGGTCGGCCTACAATGAGCAGTTCTTC
abundance: .; d_gene: TRBD2; v_gene: TRBV4-1; j_gene: TRBJ2-1; CDR3aa: CASSSLAGGPGSYNEQFF; CDR3nt: TGCGCCAGCAGCTCCTTAGCGGGGGGCCCCGGCTCCTACAATGAGCAGTTCTTC